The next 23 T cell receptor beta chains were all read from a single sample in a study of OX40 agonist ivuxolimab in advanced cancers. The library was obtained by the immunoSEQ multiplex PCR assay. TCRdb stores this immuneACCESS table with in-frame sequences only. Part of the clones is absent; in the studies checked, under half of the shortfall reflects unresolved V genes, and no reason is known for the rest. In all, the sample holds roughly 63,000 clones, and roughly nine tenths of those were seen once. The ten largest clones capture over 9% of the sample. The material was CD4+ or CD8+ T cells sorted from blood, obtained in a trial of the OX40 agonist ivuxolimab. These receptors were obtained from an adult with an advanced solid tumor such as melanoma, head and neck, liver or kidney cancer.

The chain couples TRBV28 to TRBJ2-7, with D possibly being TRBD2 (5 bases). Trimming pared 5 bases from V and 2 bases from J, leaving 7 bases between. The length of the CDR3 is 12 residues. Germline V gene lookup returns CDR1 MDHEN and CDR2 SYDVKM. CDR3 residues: CASSPGTYEQYF. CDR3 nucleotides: TGTGCCAGCAGTCCGGGGACCTACGAGCAGTACTTC.

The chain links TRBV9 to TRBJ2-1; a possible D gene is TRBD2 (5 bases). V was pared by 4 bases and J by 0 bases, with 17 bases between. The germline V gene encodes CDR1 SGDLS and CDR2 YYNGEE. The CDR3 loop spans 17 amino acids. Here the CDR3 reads CASSPRSGSYSYNEQFF. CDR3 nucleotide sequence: TGTGCCAGCAGCCCCAGGAGCGGCAGTTACTCCTACAATGAGCAGTTCTTC. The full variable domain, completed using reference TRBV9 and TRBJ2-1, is DSGVTQTPKHLITATGQRVTLRCSPRSGDLSVYWYQQSLDQGLQFLIQYYNGEERAKGNILERFSAQQFPDLHSELNLSSLELGDSALYFCASSPRSGSYSYNEQFFGPGTRLTVL.

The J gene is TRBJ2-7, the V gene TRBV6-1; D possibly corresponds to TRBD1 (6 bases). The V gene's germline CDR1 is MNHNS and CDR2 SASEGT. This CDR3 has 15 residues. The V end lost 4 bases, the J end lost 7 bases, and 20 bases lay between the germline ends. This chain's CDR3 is CASSVYRDKGGEQYV. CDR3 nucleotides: TGTGCCAGCAGTGTATACCGGGACAAAGGGGGAGAGCAGTACGTC.

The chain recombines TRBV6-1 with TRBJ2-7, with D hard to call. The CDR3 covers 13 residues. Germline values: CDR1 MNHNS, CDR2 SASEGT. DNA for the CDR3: TGTTCAGTGGGTGGCGGTGGATCCTACGAGCAGTACGTC. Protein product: CSVGGGGSYEQYV.

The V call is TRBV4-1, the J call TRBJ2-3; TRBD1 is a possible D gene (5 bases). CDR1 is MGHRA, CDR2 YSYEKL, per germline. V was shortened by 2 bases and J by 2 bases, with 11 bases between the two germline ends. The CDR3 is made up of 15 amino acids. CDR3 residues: CASSQKGLFTDTQYF. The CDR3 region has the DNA TGCGCCAGCAGCCAAAAGGGGCTTTTCACAGATACGCAGTATTTT.

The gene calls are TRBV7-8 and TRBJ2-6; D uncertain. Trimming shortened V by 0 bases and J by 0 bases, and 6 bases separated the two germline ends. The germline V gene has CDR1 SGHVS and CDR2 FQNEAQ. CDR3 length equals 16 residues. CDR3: CASSLALGSGANVLTF. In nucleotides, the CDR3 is TGTGCCAGCAGCTTAGCGCTCGGCTCTGGGGCCAACGTCCTGACTTTC.

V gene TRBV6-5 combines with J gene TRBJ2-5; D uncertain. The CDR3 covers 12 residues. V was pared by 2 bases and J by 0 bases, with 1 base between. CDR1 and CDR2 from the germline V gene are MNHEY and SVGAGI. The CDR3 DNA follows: TGTGCCAGCAGTTACGACCAAGAGACCCAGTACTTC. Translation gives CASSYDQETQYF.

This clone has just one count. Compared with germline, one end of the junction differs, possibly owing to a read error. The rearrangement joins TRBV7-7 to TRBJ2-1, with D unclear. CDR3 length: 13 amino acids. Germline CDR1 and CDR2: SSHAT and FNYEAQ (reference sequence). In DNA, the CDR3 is TGTGCTAGCAGCTTAAATAGCAGGCGGGAGCAGTTCTTC. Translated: CASSLNSRREQFF. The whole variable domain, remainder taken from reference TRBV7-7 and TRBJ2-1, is GAGVSQSPRYKVTKRGQDVTLRCDPISSHATLYWYQQALGQGPEFLTYFNYEAQPDKSGLPSDRFSAERPEGSISTLTIQRTEQRDSAMYRCASSLNSRREQFFGPGTRLTVL.

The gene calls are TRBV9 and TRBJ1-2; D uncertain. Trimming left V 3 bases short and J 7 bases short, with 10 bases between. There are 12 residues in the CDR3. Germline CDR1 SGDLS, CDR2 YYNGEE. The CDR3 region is CASSGRAGGYTF. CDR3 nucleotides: TGTGCCAGCAGCGGCCGGGCGGGTGGCTACACCTTC.

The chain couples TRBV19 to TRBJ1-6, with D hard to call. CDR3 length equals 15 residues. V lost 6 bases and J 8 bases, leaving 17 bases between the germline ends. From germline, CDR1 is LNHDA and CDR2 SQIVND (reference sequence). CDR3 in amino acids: CASRPAALLDSPLHF. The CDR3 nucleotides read TGTGCCAGTAGGCCAGCGGCCCTTTTGGATTCACCCCTCCACTTT. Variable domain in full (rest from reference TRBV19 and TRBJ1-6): DGGITQSPKYLFRKEGQNVTLSCEQNLNHDAMYWYRQDPGQGLRLIYYSQIVNDFQKGDIAEGYSVSREKKESFPLTVTSAQKNPTAFYLCASRPAALLDSPLHFGNGTRLTVT.

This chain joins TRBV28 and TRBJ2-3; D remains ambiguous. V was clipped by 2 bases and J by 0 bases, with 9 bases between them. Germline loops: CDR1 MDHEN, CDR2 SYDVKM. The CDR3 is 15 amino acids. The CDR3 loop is CASSLARPSTDTQYF. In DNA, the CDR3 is TGTGCCAGCAGTTTAGCCAGACCAAGCACAGATACGCAGTATTTT.

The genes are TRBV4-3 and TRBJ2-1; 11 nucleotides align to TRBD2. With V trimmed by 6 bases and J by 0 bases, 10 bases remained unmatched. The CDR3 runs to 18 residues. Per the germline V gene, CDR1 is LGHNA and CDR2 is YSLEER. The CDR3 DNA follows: TGCGCCAGCAGTCCTCGGACTAGCGGGTTCAGCTCCTACAATGAGCAGTTCTTC. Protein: CASSPRTSGFSSYNEQFF.

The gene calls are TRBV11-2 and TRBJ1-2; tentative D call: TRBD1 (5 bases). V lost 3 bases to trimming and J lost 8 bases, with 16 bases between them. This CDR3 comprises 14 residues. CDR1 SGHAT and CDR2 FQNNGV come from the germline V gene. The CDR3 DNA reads TGTGCCAGCAGCTTGGCTGGGGCGGTGGAAGGCTACACCTTC. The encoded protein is CASSLAGAVEGYTF.

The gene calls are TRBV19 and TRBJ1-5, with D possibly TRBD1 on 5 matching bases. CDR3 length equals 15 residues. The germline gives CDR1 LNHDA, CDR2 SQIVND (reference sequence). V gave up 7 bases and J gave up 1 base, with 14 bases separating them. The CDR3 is CASTSGGNSNQPQHF. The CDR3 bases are TGTGCCAGTACCTCGGGGGGGAACAGCAATCAGCCCCAGCATTTT.

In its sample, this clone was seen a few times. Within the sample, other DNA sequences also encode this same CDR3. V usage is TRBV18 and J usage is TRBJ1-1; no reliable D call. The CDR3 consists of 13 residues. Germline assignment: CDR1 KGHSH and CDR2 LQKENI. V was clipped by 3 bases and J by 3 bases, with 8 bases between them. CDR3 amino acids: CASSPGLDTEAFF. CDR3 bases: TGTGCCAGCTCACCCGGACTGGACACTGAAGCTTTCTTT.

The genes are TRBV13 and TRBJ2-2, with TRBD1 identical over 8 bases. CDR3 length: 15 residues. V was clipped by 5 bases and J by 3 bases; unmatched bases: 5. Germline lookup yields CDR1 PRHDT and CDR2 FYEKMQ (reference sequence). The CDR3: CASSMTGVYTGELFF. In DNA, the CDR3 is TGTGCCAGCAGCATGACAGGGGTCTACACCGGGGAGCTGTTTTTT. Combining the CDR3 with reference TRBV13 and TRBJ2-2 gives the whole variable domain AAGVIQSPRHLIKEKRETATLKCYPIPRHDTVYWYQQGPGQDPQFLISFYEKMQSDKGSIPDRFSAQQFSDYHSELNMSSLELGDSALYFCASSMTGVYTGELFFGEGSRLTVL.

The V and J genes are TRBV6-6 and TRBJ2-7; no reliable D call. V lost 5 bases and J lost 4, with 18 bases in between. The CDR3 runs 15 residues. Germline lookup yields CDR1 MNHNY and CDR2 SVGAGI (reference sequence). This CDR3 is CASSITHGLGYEQYF. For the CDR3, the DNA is TGTGCCAGCAGTATAACCCACGGGCTGGGATACGAGCAGTACTTC.

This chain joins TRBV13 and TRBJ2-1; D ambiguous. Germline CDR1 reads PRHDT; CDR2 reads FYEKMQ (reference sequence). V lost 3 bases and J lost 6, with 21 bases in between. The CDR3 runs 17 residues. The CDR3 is CASSFLPGAPPLNEQFF. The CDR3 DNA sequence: TGTGCCAGCAGCTTCCTACCCGGAGCGCCCCCTCTCAATGAGCAGTTCTTC.

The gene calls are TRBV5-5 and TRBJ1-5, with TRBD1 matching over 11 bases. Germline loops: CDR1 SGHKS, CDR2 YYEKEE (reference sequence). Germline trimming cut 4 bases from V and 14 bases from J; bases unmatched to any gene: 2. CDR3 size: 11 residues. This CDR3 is CASSLGQGEHF. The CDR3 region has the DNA TGTGCCAGCAGCCTGGGACAGGGGGAGCATTTT. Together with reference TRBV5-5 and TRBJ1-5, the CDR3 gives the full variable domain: DAGVTQSPTHLIKTRGQQVTLRCSPISGHKSVSWYQQVLGQGPQFIFQYYEKEERGRGNFPDRFSARQFPNYSSELNVNALLLGDSALYLCASSLGQGEHFGDGTRLSIL.

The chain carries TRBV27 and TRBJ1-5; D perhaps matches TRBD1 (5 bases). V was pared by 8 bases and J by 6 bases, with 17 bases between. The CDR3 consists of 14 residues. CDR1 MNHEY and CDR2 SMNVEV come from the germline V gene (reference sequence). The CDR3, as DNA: TGTGCCAGCGGGCGTCGGGGGGGGGTTCAGCCCCAGCATTTT. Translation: CASGRRGGVQPQHF.

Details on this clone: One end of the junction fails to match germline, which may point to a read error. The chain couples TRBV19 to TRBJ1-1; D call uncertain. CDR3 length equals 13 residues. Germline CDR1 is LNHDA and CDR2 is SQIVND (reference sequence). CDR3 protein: CASSILTNAEAFF. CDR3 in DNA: TGTGCCAGTAGTATCCTGACGAACGCTGAAGCTTTCTTT.

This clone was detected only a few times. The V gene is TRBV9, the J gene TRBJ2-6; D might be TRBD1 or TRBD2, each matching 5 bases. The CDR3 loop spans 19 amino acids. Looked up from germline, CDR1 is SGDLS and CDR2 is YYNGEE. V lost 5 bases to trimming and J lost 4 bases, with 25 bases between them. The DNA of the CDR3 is TGTGCCAGCAGTGCGACGGGACGGCCGAGGGGTTCCGGGGCCAACGTCCTGACTTTC. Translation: CASSATGRPRGSGANVLTF.

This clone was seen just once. The CDR3 nucleotides read TGTGCCAGCAGCTTAGGTTTCGGGGCCAATGAGCAGTTCTTC. The encoded protein is CASSLGFGANEQFF. The chain uses TRBV7-6 and TRBJ2-1; possibly TRBD1 or TRBD2 for D (5 bases each). The germline V gene has CDR1 SGHVS and CDR2 FNYEAQ. The CDR3 has 14 amino acids. The V end was cut by 1 base, the J end by 6 bases, with 10 bases between. Full variable domain (remainder filled in from reference TRBV7-6 and TRBJ2-1): GAGVSQSPRYKVTKRGQDVALRCDPISGHVSLYWYRQALGQGPEFLTYFNYEAQQDKSGLPNDRFSAERPEGSISTLTIQRTEQRDSAMYRCASSLGFGANEQFFGPGTRLTVL.